This T cell receptor beta chain came from a study of regulatory T cells in long-lasting Graves disease. For TCR beta, libraries came from iRepertoire HTBI primers and Arm-PCR of CDR3 regions. Original handling: Analysis of the samples identified 50 to 75 TRBV and 14 TRBJ segments. TCRdb passed the multiplex PCR reads through MiXCR, listing each CDR3 protein once. The V and J calls and clone size are TCRdb's, not the authors'. The sample yields 680,000 or so distinct CDR3 sequences, roughly 16% seen once. This clonotype was observed many times. Time point reported: newly diagnosed GD, antithyroid drugs for less than 3 months. Researchers made the TCR library from RNA that was extracted from PBMCs. The same specimen was also included in a second study, on T cells in Graves' hyperthyroidism and ophthalmopathy. This second report adds: Across 18 months, stable Graves' hyperthyroidism was marked by no progression to ophthalmopathy. Blood held most thyroid clonotypes expanded above 0.001 frequency.

The clonotype was recovered from a woman in her twenties or thirties with Graves disease. This specimen consisted of peripheral blood mononuclear cells (PBMCs), obtained at new diagnosis, from a patient treated with antithyroid drugs.

The CDR3 protein is CSVGDVGGAYHGYTF. The CDR3 DNA reads TGCAGTGTGGGCGACGTGGGGGGCGCTTACCATGGCTACACCTTC. V and J are TRBV20-1 and TRBJ1-2, with a tentative D call TRBD1 (6 bases). The CDR3 spans 15 residues. From germline, CDR1 is DFQATT and CDR2 SNEGSKA (reference sequence). Trimming shortened V by 7 bases and J by 6 bases, and 24 bases separated the two germline ends.